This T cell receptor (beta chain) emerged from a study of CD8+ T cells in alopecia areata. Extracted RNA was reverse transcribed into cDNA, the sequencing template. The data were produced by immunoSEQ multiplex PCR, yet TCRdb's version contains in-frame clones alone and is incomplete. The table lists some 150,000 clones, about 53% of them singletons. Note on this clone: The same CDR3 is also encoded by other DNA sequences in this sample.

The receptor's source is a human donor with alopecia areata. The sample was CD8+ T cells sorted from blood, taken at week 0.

The CDR3 bases are TGTGCCAGCAGTGGGACTGACAATGAGCAGTTCTTC. It encodes CASSGTDNEQFF. The chain links TRBV2 to TRBJ2-1; D may be TRBD2 (5 bases). Germline V gives CDR1 SNHLY, CDR2 FYNNEI. This CDR3 has 12 residues. V gave up 4 bases and J gave up 5 bases, with 6 bases separating them.